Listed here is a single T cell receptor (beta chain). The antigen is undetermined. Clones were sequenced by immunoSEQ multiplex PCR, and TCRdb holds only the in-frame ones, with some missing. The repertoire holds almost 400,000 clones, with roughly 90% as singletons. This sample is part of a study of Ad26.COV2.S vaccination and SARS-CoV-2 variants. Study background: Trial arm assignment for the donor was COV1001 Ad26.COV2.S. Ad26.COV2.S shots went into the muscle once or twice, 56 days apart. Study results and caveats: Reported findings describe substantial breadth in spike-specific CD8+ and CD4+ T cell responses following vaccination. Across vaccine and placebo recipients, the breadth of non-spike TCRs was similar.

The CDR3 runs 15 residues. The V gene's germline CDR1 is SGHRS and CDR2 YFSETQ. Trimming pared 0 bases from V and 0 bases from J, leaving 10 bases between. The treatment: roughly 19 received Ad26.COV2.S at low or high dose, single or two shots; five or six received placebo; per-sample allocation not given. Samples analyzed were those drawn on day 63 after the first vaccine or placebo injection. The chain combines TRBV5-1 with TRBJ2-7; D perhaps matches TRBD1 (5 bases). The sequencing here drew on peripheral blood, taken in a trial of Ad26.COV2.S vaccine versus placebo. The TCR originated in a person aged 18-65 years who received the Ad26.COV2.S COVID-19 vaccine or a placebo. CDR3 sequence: CASSLGAGNSYEQYF. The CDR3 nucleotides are TGCGCCAGCAGCTTGGGGGCAGGGAACTCCTACGAGCAGTACTTC.